This TCR beta chain stems from a study of T cell responses to AZD1222 COVID-19 vaccine listed by TCRdb under 2021. About the investigation overall: AZD1222 recipients whose second dose came at about 4 weeks and those whose second dose came at about 12 weeks were combined into one group, since spike-specific TCR depth and breadth did not differ between the two schedules. A total of about 230 trial participants underwent TCR sequencing, of whom 207 received two doses of AZD1222 and around 25 received two doses of the MenACWY control vaccine. Trial participants were enrolled by age into 18-55, 56-69 and 70-plus year subgroups, with about 150, 28 and 57 TCR-sequenced participants respectively.

CDR1 and CDR2 are drawn from the germline V gene: MDHEN, SYDVKM. Its CDR3 holds 15 amino acids, cysteine through phenylalanine. Of the read, only the CDR3 DNA is kept; its 45 bases are in frame from base 1. The germline ends are 13 bases apart after V is trimmed by 7 bases and J by 0 bases. The sample's time point, from its label and the paper: baseline before first vaccination. Samples from vaccinated people were obtained from the UK trials COV001 and COV002, which included a single-blind randomized controlled phase 2/3 trial of AZD1222 (ChAdOx1 nCoV-19) in healthy adults. Trial participant PBMC samples were collected at day 0 and day 28 after the second dose for TCRbeta chain sequencing. The investigation overall reported the following: A significant rise in spike-specific TCR breadth and depth was observed after two AZD1222 doses relative to day 0 and relative to MenACWY recipients. Participants were mostly white British and included more females than males, and it was suggested by the authors that clonal diversity may have been underestimated. In the small 56-69-year group, the increase in depth fell short of significance, most likely because of low power. No day 14 peak-response samples were available, so repertoires were characterized only after the peak T cell response. Conclusions about previously exposed vaccinees were limited because only a handful of AZD1222 recipients were SARS-CoV-2 seropositive at baseline. The whole spike protein was spanned by vaccine-associated CD4 TCRs, and dominant responses were seen in regions 160-218 and 743-854. Reportedly, close to half of the unique spike-specific TCRs recognized epitopes lying outside the regions that are mutated in the B.1.351 and B.1.1.7 variants.

The CDR3 regions of human TCRbeta chains were analyzed by immunosequencing. As for the authors' bioinformatics: TCRs in the repertoires were compared against a reference library of SARS-CoV-2-specific TCRs that had been generated with the MIRA antigen-specificity platform. Breadth was defined as the fraction of unique TCRs that were SARS-CoV-2-associated, and depth was defined as the fraction of total T cells that were SARS-CoV-2-associated. Using the MIRA data, each spike-specific TCR was mapped to the spike region that the TCR reacts to and placed in a CD4 or CD8 class. Log10-transformed breadth and depth values were compared by one-way ANOVA with Sidak's multiple comparisons tests. TCRdb limited this immuneACCESS table to in-frame rearrangements with V and J called. A share of clones is missing; checked studies link under half to unresolved V genes, and the rest is unexplained. V and J calls and clone size are copied from that table; D and trimming were computed from the DNA. For this sample the table gives 150,000 to 180,000 clones, of which under 95% were detected only once. Clones ranked in the top ten supply approximately 17% of the sample.

Comment on this clone: The antigen this receptor binds is unknown. No clone much larger than this one lies a single base away; base qualities are absent.

Sample: peripheral blood, taken on day 0 of AZD1222 vaccination. This TCR was recovered from an adult in good health. The rearranged segments are TRBV28 and TRBJ1-5, with the identity of the D gene unclear. The bases read TGTGCCAGCACCATGGACGGAAATAGCAATCAGCCCCAGCATTTT. Translated, this gives CASTMDGNSNQPQHF.